The T cell receptor (beta chain) described here comes from a study of cytomegalovirus exposure and HLA in healthy donors. Study outcomes and limitations: Testing in vitro showed a few CMV-associated chains specific for CMV antigens. Some public TCRs appeared in many individuals, while most sequences were rare.

In regard to this clone: What it binds is unknown. The same CDR3 is also encoded by other DNA sequences in this sample.

CDR1 and CDR2 (germline): MDHEN, SYDVKM. The J segment lost 4 bases and the V segment lost 2 bases, leaving 0 bases of the junction unmatched. CDR3 size: 13 residues. Profiled with immunoSEQ multiplex PCR; TCRdb holds only in-frame clones, not every one. The table shows fewer than 150,000 clones, with around 88% occurring only once. While the first cohort had around 700 subjects, the donors belonged to the separate validation cohort of over a hundred subjects. The chain combines TRBV28 with TRBJ1-2; TRBD1 matches 8 bases. This receptor was identified in a woman between 18 and 29 years old in good health and CMV-seropositive. What was sequenced was PBMCs. CDR3: CASSLGQGYGYTF. In nucleotides, the CDR3 is TGTGCCAGCAGTTTAGGACAGGGCTATGGCTACACCTTC.